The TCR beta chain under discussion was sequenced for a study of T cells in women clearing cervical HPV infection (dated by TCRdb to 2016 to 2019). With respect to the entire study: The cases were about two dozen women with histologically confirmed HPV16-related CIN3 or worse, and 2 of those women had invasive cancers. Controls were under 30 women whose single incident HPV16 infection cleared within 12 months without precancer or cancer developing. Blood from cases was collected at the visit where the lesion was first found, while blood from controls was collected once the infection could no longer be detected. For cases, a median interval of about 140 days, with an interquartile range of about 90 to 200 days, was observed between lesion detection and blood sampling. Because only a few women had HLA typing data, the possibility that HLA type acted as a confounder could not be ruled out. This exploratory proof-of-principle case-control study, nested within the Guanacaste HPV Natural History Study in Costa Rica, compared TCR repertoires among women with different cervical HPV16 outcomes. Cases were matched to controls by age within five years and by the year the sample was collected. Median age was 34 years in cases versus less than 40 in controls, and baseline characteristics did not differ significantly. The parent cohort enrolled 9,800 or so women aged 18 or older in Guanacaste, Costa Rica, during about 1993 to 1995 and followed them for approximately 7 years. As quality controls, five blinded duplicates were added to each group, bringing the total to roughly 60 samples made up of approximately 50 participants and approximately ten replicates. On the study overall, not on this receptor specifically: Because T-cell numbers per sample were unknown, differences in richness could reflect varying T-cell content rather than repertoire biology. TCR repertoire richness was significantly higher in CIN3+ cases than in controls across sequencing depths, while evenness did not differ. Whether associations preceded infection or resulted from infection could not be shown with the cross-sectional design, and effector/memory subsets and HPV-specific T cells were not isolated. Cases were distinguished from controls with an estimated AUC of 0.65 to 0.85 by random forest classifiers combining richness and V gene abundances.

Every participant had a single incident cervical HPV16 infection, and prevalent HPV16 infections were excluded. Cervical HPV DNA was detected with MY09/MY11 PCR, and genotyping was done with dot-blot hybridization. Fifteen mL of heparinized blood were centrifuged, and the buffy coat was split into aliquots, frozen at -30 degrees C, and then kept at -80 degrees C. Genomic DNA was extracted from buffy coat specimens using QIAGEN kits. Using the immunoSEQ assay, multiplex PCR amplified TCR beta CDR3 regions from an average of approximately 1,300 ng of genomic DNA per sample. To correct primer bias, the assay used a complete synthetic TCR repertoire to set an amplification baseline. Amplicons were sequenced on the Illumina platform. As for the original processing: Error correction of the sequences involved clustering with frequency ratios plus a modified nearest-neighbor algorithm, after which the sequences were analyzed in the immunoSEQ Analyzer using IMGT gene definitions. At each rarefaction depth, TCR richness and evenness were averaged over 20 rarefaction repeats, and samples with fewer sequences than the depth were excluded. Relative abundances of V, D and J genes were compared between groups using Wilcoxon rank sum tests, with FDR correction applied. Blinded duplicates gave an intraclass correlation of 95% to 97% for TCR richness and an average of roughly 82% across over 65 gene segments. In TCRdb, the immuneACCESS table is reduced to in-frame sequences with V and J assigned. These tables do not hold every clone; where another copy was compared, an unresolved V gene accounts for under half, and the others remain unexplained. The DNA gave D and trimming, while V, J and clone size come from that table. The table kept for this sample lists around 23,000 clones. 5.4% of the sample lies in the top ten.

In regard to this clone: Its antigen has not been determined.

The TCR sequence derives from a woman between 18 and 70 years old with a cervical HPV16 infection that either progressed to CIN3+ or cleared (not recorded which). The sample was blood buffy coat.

CDR3 loop: CASSATGGNSPLFF. The sequenced CDR3 bases are TGTGCCAGCAGCGCGACAGGGGGTAATTCACCG. The V and J genes are TRBV7-2 and TRBJ2-2; 9 bases in the junction line up with TRBD1. The sequence runs out 3 residues before the end of the CDR3; the remainder is reconstructed from the germline J gene. According to the germline V gene, CDR1 reads SGHTA and CDR2 reads FQGNSA. There are 14 amino acids in the CDR3, from cysteine to phenylalanine inclusive. Part of the CDR3 DNA is given, 33 bases translated from base 1.